The rows below give T cell receptor beta chains drawn from one sample of a study of regulatory T cells in long-lasting Graves disease. TCRdb independently ran MiXCR on the multiplex PCR reads; one entry per CDR3 protein. Among some 600,000 distinct CDR3 sequences listed, about 16% were seen once. This same sample was also part of a study on T cells in Graves' hyperthyroidism and ophthalmopathy.

The sample consisted of peripheral blood mononuclear cells (PBMCs), taken at new diagnosis, from a patient treated with antithyroid drugs. The receptor source for this set is a young man with Graves disease. Each CDR3 is given with its conserved first and last residue. The D gene is left open where the match is weak. Size tells how often a clone was seen (once, few, many) or the class of an expanded clone, and some rows leave it out.

d_gene: TRBD2
v_gene: TRBV11-2
j_gene: TRBJ2-5
abundance: few
CDR3aa: CASRLVLAGGPEETQYF
CDR3nt: TGTGCCAGCAGGCTAGTGTTAGCGGGAGGGCCCGAAGAGACCCAGTACTTC

d_gene: TRBD2
v_gene: TRBV28
j_gene: TRBJ2-1
abundance: -
CDR3aa: CASTVGATSGRNEQFF
CDR3nt: TGTGCCAGCACTGTAGGGGCGACTAGCGGGAGAAATGAGCAGTTCTTC

d_gene: -
v_gene: TRBV7-6
j_gene: TRBJ2-3
abundance: many
CDR3aa: CASSSSIFRTDTQYF
CDR3nt: TGTGCCAGCAGTTCGTCGATATTCCGCACAGATACGCAGTATTTT

d_gene: -
v_gene: TRBV2
j_gene: TRBJ2-1
abundance: many
CDR3aa: CASRGHPVSYNEQFF
CDR3nt: TGTGCCAGCAGGGGCCACCCAGTCTCCTACAATGAGCAGTTCTTC

d_gene: -
v_gene: TRBV3-1
j_gene: TRBJ1-1
abundance: few
CDR3aa: CASSQDGWRRIMNTEAFF
CDR3nt: TGTGCCAGCAGCCAAGATGGGTGGCGACGCATTATGAACACTGAAGCTTTCTTT

d_gene: TRBD2
v_gene: TRBV5-1
j_gene: TRBJ2-1
abundance: many
CDR3aa: CASSLPSGNYNEQFF
CDR3nt: TGCGCCAGCAGCTTGCCTAGCGGGAATTACAATGAGCAGTTCTTC

d_gene: TRBD2
v_gene: TRBV5-1
j_gene: TRBJ2-1
abundance: once
CDR3aa: CASSLDGTSGRSEFF
CDR3nt: TGCGCCAGCAGCTTGGACGGGACTAGCGGGAGGAGCGAGTTCTTC

d_gene: -
v_gene: TRBV11-2
j_gene: TRBJ2-6
abundance: few
CDR3aa: CASSPGRGQPSGANVLTF
CDR3nt: TGTGCCAGCAGCCCAGGGAGGGGGCAGCCCTCTGGGGCCAACGTCCTGACTTTC

d_gene: TRBD1
v_gene: TRBV5-1
j_gene: TRBJ2-5
abundance: few
CDR3aa: CASSSTGTGKETQYF
CDR3nt: TGCGCCAGCAGTTCTACCGGGACAGGGAAGGAGACCCAGTACTTC

d_gene: -
v_gene: TRBV5-1
j_gene: TRBJ2-6
abundance: few
CDR3aa: CASGNTGSGANVLTF
CDR3nt: TGCGCCAGCGGGAACACAGGCTCTGGGGCCAACGTCCTGACTTTC

d_gene: TRBD1
v_gene: TRBV12-3/TRBV12-4
j_gene: TRBJ1-5
abundance: many
CDR3aa: CASSWTGDQPQHF
CDR3nt: TGTGCCAGCAGCTGGACAGGGGATCAGCCCCAGCATTTT

d_gene: -
v_gene: TRBV27
j_gene: TRBJ2-1
abundance: -
CDR3aa: CASSLRHPGGNEQFF
CDR3nt: TGTGCCAGCAGTTTACGGCACCCCGGGGGCAATGAGCAGTTCTTC

d_gene: TRBD1
v_gene: TRBV5-5
j_gene: TRBJ1-2
abundance: -
CDR3aa: CASSVQGGSGYTF
CDR3nt: TGTGCCAGCAGCGTCCAAGGGGGCTCTGGCTACACCTTC

d_gene: -
v_gene: TRBV30
j_gene: TRBJ1-3
abundance: -
CDR3aa: CARSEGISGNTIYF
CDR3nt: TGTGCCCGAAGCGAGGGGATCTCTGGAAACACCATATATTTT

d_gene: -
v_gene: TRBV25-1
j_gene: TRBJ1-2
abundance: -
CDR3aa: CASSGFGGGNYGYTF
CDR3nt: TGTGCCAGCAGTGGATTTGGGGGCGGAAACTATGGCTACACCTTC

d_gene: TRBD1
v_gene: TRBV12-3/TRBV12-4
j_gene: TRBJ2-2
abundance: -
CDR3aa: CASAADRAVGSVRNTGELFF
CDR3nt: TGTGCCAGCGCGGCAGACAGGGCAGTGGGGTCCGTCAGGAACACCGGGGAGCTGTTTTTT

d_gene: TRBD2
v_gene: TRBV30
j_gene: TRBJ2-7
abundance: many
CDR3aa: CAWSLAGGDYEQYF
CDR3nt: TGTGCCTGGAGTTTAGCGGGAGGTGATTACGAGCAGTACTTC

d_gene: -
v_gene: TRBV5-1
j_gene: TRBJ2-1
abundance: -
CDR3aa: CASTQVGGGDEQFF
CDR3nt: TGCGCCAGCACCCAAGTGGGAGGGGGGGATGAGCAGTTCTTC

d_gene: -
v_gene: TRBV20-1
j_gene: TRBJ2-5
abundance: many
CDR3aa: CSAPAPRFVTQYF
CDR3nt: TGCAGTGCTCCAGCTCCCCGGTTCGTGACCCAGTACTTC

d_gene: TRBD1
v_gene: TRBV12-3/TRBV12-4
j_gene: TRBJ2-7
abundance: many
CDR3aa: CASSLPGTGLSYEQYF
CDR3nt: TGTGCCAGCAGTTTACCTGGGACAGGGCTTTCCTACGAGCAGTACTTC

d_gene: TRBD1
v_gene: TRBV2
j_gene: TRBJ2-5
abundance: many
CDR3aa: CASSEGDRLQETQYF
CDR3nt: TGTGCCAGCAGTGAAGGGGACAGGCTCCAAGAGACCCAGTACTTC

d_gene: -
v_gene: TRBV10-3
j_gene: TRBJ2-7
abundance: -
CDR3aa: CAISSRGGDSYEQYF
CDR3nt: TGTGCCATCAGTTCCCGGGGCGGAGACTCCTACGAGCAGTACTTC

d_gene: -
v_gene: TRBV20-1
j_gene: TRBJ2-7
abundance: many
CDR3aa: CSATTRGGGYEQYF
CDR3nt: TGCAGTGCTACCACCAGGGGTGGGGGATACGAGCAGTACTTC

d_gene: TRBD1
v_gene: TRBV4-2
j_gene: TRBJ1-3
abundance: -
CDR3aa: CASSPGTGGPISYGNTIYF
CDR3nt: TGTGCCAGCAGTCCAGGGACAGGGGGTCCCATTTCGTACGGAAACACCATATATTTT

d_gene: TRBD1
v_gene: TRBV7-9
j_gene: TRBJ1-5
abundance: -
CDR3aa: CASSLVGGQAEVSNQPQHF
CDR3nt: TGTGCCAGCAGCTTAGTTGGGGGACAGGCCGAAGTAAGCAATCAGCCCCAGCATTTT

d_gene: TRBD1
v_gene: TRBV30
j_gene: TRBJ2-7
abundance: many
CDR3aa: CAWSPGTGGYEQYF
CDR3nt: TGTGCCTGGAGTCCCGGGACAGGGGGATACGAGCAGTACTTC

d_gene: -
v_gene: TRBV25-1
j_gene: TRBJ2-7
abundance: many
CDR3aa: CASSDYYEQYF
CDR3nt: TGTGCCAGCAGCGATTACTACGAGCAGTACTTC

d_gene: TRBD1
v_gene: TRBV10-3
j_gene: TRBJ1-4
abundance: few
CDR3aa: CAIRGTATNEKLFF
CDR3nt: TGTGCCATCAGGGGGACAGCAACTAATGAAAAACTGTTTTTT

d_gene: TRBD1
v_gene: TRBV6-2/TRBV6-3
j_gene: TRBJ2-1
abundance: -
CDR3aa: CASSYGQDPYNEQFF
CDR3nt: TGTGCCAGCAGCTACGGACAGGACCCATACAATGAGCAGTTCTTC

d_gene: TRBD2
v_gene: TRBV6-1
j_gene: TRBJ2-7
abundance: -
CDR3aa: CASSLMLSGGTYEQYF
CDR3nt: TGTGCCAGCAGCCTTATGCTTAGCGGGGGGACCTACGAGCAGTACTTC

d_gene: TRBD1
v_gene: TRBV29-1
j_gene: TRBJ1-1
abundance: many
CDR3aa: CSVETRLGTGGPEAFF
CDR3nt: TGCAGCGTTGAAACCAGGCTCGGGACAGGGGGCCCTGAAGCTTTCTTT

d_gene: -
v_gene: TRBV19
j_gene: TRBJ2-1
abundance: -
CDR3aa: CASSTRQGGRKGEQFF
CDR3nt: TGTGCCAGTAGTACCCGCCAGGGGGGGCGTAAAGGTGAGCAGTTCTTC

d_gene: TRBD1
v_gene: TRBV19
j_gene: TRBJ2-7
abundance: -
CDR3aa: CATTTGGRDEQYF
CDR3nt: TGTGCCACCACAACAGGGGGAAGAGACGAGCAGTACTTC

d_gene: TRBD1
v_gene: TRBV29-1
j_gene: TRBJ2-3
abundance: many
CDR3aa: CSVGSGGATDTQYF
CDR3nt: TGCAGCGTCGGGTCAGGGGGAGCCACAGATACGCAGTATTTT

d_gene: -
v_gene: TRBV5-1
j_gene: TRBJ2-1
abundance: many
CDR3aa: CASSPRGLNYGNEQFF
CDR3nt: TGCGCCAGCAGCCCCCGAGGACTGAACTATGGCAATGAGCAGTTCTTC

d_gene: -
v_gene: TRBV5-1
j_gene: TRBJ2-7
abundance: few
CDR3aa: CASSLEQQTYEQYF
CDR3nt: TGCGCCAGCAGCTTGGAACAGCAAACCTACGAGCAGTACTTC

d_gene: -
v_gene: TRBV7-3
j_gene: TRBJ2-5
abundance: -
CDR3aa: CASSFRGKETQYF
CDR3nt: TGTGCCAGCAGCTTTCGTGGGAAAGAGACCCAGTACTTC